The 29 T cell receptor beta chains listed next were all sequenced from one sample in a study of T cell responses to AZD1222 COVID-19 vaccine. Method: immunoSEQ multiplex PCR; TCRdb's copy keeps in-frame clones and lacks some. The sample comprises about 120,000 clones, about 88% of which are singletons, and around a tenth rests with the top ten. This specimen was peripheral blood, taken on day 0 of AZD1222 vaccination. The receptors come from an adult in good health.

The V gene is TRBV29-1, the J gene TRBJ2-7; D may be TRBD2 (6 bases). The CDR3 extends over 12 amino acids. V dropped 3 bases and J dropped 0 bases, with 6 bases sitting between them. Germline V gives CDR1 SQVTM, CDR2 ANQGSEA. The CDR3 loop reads CSVERDSYEQYF. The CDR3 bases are TGCAGCGTTGAGCGGGACTCCTACGAGCAGTACTTC.

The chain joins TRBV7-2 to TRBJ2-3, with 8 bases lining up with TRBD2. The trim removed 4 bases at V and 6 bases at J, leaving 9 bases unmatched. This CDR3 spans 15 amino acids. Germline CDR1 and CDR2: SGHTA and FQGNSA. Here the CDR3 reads CASSYSRGGRDTQYF. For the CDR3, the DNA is TGTGCCAGCAGCTATAGTCGGGGGGGGCGGGATACGCAGTATTTT.

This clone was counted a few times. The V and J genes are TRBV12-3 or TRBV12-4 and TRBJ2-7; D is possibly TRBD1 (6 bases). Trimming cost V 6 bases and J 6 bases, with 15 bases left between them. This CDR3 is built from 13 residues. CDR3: CASSRSGHPEQYF. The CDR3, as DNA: TGTGCCAGCAGCAGATCGGGACACCCCGAGCAGTACTTC.

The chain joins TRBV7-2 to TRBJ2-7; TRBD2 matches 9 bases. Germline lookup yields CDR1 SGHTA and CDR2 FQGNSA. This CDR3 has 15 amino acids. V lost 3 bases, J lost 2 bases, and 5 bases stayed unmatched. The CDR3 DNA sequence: TGTGCCAGCAGCTTGGTCCAGCGGGGGGCCTACGAGCAGTACTTC. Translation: CASSLVQRGAYEQYF.

DNA of the CDR3: TGTGCCAGCAGCGTAGGAGGGGGGGGCTCCTACAATGAGCAGTTCTTC. Residues: CASSVGGGGSYNEQFF. The rearrangement links TRBV9 to TRBJ2-1; possibly TRBD2 for D (7 bases). Germline-derived CDR1 and CDR2 are SGDLS and YYNGEE. The CDR3 loop spans 16 amino acids. V was cut by 0 bases and J by 0 bases, with 10 bases left in between.

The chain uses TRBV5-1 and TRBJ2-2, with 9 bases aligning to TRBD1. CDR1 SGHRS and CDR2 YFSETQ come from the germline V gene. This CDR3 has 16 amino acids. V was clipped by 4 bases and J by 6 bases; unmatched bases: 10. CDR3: CASSPGQGRYAGELFF. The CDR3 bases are TGCGCCAGCAGCCCGGGACAGGGTCGTTATGCCGGGGAGCTGTTTTTT.

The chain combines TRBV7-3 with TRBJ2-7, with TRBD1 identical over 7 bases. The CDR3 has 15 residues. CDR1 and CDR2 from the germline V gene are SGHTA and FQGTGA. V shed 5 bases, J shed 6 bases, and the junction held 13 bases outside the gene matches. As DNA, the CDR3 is TGTGCCAGCAGCGCACAGGGGATGGGAAGGGTCGAGCAGTACTTC. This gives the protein CASSAQGMGRVEQYF.

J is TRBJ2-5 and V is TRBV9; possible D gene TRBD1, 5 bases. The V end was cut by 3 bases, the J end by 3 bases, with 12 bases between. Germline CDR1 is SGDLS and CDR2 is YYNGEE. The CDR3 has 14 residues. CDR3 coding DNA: TGTGCCAGCAGCGGGGGCGTTGGAAAAGAGACCCAGTACTTC. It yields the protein CASSGGVGKETQYF. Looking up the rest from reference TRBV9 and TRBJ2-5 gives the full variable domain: DSGVTQTPKHLITATGQRVTLRCSPRSGDLSVYWYQQSLDQGLQFLIQYYNGEERAKGNILERFSAQQFPDLHSELNLSSLELGDSALYFCASSGGVGKETQYFGPGTRLLVL.

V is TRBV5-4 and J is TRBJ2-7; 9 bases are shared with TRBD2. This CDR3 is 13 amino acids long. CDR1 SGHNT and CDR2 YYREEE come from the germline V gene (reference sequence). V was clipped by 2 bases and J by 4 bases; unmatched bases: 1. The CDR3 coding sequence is TGTGCCAGCAGCTTAAGCGGGGGGTACGAGCAGTACTTC. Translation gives CASSLSGGYEQYF.

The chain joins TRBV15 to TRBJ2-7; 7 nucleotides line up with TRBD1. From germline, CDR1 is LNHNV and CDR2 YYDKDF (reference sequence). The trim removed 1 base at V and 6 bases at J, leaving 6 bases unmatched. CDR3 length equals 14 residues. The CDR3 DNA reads TGTGCCACCAGCAGAGTTCGTGACAGGGCCGAGCAGTACTTC. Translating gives CATSRVRDRAEQYF.

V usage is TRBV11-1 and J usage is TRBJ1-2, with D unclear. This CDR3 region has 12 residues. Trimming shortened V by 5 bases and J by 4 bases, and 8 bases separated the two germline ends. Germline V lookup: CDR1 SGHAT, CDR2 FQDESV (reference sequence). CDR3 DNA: TGTGCCAGCAGCCCCGAGTCCTATGGCTACACCTTC. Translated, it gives CASSPESYGYTF. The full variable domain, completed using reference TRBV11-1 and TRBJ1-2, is EAEVAQSPRYKITEKSQAVAFWCDPISGHATLYWYRQILGQGPELLVQFQDESVVDDSQLPKDRFSAERLKGVDSTLKIQPAELGDSAMYLCASSPESYGYTFGSGTRLTVV.

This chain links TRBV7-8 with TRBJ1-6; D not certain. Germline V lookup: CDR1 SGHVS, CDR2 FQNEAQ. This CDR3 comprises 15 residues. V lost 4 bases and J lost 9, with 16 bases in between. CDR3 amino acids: CASSWYDLGGSPLHF. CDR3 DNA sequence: TGTGCCAGCAGCTGGTACGACCTAGGTGGTTCACCCCTCCACTTT.

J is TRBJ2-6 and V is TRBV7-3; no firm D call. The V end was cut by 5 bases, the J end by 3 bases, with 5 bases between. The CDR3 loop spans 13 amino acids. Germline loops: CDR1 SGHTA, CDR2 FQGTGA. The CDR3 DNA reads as TGTGCCAGCAGCCCGTATGGGGCCAACGTCCTGACTTTC. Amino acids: CASSPYGANVLTF. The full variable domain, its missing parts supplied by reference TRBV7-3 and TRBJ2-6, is GAGVSQTPSNKVTEKGKYVELRCDPISGHTALYWYRQSLGQGPEFLIYFQGTGAADDSGLPNDRFFAVRPEGSVSTLKIQRTERGDSAVYLCASSPYGANVLTFGAGSRLTVL.

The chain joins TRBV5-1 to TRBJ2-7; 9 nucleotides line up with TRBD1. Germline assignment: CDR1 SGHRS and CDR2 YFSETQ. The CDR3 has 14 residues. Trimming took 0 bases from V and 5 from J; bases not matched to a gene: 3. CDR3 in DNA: TGCGCCAGCAGCTTGGACAGGGGGCGCGACGAGCAGTACTTC. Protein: CASSLDRGRDEQYF. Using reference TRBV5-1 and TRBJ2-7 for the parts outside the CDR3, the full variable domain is KAGVTQTPRYLIKTRGQQVTLSCSPISGHRSVSWYQQTPGQGLQFLFEYFSETQRNKGNFPGRFSGRQFSNSRSEMNVSTLELGDSALYLCASSLDRGRDEQYFGPGTRLTVT.

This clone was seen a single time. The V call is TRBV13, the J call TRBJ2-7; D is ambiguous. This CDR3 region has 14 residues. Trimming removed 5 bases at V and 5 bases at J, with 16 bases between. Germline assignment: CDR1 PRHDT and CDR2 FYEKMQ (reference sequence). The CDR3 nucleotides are TGTGCCAGCAGCCGTGGCGGATTCTGGAACGAGCAGTACTTC. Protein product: CASSRGGFWNEQYF.

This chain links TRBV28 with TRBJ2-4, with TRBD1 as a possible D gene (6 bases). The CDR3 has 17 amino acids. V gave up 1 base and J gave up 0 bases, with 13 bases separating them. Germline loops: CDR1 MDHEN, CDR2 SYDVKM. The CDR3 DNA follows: TGTGCCAGCAGTTTATCGAGCGGACAGCTAGCCAAAAACATTCAGTACTTC. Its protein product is CASSLSSGQLAKNIQYF.

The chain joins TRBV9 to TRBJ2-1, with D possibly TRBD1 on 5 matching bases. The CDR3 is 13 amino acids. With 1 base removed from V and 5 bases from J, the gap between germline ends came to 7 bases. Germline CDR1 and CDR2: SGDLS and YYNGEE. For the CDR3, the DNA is TGTGCCAGCAGCGTAAGACAGAACAATGAGCAGTTCTTC. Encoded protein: CASSVRQNNEQFF.

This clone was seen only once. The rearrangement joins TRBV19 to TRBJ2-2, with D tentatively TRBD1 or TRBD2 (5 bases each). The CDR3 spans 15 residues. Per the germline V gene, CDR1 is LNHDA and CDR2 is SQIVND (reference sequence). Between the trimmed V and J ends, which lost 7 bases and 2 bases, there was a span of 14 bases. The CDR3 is CASNGDVANTGELFF. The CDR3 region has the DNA TGTGCCAGTAATGGGGACGTCGCAAACACCGGGGAGCTGTTTTTT.

This CDR3 is CASSPRGQRSYEQYF. CDR3 coding DNA: TGTGCCAGCAGCCCCAGGGGGCAAAGGTCCTACGAGCAGTACTTC. The rearrangement links TRBV11-2 to TRBJ2-7; 8 bases align to TRBD1. Germline CDR1 reads SGHAT; CDR2 reads FQNNGV. After removal of 5 bases from V and 1 base from J, the junction contained 7 bases not matched to a gene. This CDR3 contains 15 residues.

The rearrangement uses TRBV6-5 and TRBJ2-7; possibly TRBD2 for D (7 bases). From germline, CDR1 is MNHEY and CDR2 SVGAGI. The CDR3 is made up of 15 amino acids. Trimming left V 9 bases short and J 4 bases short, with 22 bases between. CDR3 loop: CASPTFRGGRYEQYF. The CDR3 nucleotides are TGTGCCAGTCCTACCTTTAGGGGGGGCCGGTACGAGCAGTACTTC.

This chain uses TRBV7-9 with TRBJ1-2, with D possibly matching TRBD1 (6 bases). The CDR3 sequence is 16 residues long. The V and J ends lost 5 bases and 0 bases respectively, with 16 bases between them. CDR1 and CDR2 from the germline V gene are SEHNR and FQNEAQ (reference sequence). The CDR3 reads CASSPPTGSANYGYTF. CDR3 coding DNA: TGTGCCAGCAGCCCCCCTACAGGGAGCGCTAACTATGGCTACACCTTC.

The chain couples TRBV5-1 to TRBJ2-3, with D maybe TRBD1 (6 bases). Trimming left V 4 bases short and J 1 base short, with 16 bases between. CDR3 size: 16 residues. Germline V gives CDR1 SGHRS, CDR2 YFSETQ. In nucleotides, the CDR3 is TGCGCCAGCAGCAAACCGAACAGGGCGGGCACAGATACGCAGTATTTT. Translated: CASSKPNRAGTDTQYF. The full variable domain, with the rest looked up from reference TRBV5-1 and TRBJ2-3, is KAGVTQTPRYLIKTRGQQVTLSCSPISGHRSVSWYQQTPGQGLQFLFEYFSETQRNKGNFPGRFSGRQFSNSRSEMNVSTLELGDSALYLCASSKPNRAGTDTQYFGPGTRLTVL.

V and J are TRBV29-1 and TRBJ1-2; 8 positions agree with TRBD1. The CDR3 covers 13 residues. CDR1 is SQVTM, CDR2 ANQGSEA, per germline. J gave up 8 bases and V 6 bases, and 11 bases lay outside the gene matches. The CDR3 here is CSVEDRAGRGYTF. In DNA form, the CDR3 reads TGCAGCGTGGAGGACAGGGCGGGTAGGGGCTACACCTTC.

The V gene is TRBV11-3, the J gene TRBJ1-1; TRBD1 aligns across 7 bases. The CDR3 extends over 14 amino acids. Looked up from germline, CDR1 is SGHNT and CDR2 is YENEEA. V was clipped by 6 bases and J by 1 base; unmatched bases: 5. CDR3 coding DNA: TGTGCCAGCAGAGGGGGCATTGGGAACACTGAAGCTTTCTTT. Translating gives CASRGGIGNTEAFF.

The CDR3 sequence: CASSHPLGNTGELFF. CDR3 DNA: TGCGCCAGCAGCCACCCACTGGGGAACACCGGGGAGCTGTTTTTT. This chain connects TRBV4-1 to TRBJ2-2; no definite D call. From germline, CDR1 is MGHRA and CDR2 YSYEKL. V lost 3 bases and J lost 1, with 9 bases in between. The CDR3 is 15 residues long.

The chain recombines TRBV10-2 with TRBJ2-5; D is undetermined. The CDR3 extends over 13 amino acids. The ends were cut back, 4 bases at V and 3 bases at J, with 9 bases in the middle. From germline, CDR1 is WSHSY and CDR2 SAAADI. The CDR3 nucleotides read TGCGCCAGCAGTGCAGGACGGAAAGAGACCCAGTACTTC. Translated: CASSAGRKETQYF.

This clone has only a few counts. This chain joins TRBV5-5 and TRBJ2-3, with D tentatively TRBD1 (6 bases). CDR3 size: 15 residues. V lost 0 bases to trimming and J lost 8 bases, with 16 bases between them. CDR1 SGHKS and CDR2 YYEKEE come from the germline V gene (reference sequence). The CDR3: CASSLVPTGRGTQYF. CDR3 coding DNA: TGTGCCAGCAGCTTGGTACCGACAGGTCGTGGTACGCAGTATTTT.

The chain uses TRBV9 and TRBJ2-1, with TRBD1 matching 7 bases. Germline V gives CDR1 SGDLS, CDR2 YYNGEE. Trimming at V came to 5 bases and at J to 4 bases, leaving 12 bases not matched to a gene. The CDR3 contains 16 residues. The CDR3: CASSPSPGDSYNEQFF. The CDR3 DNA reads TGTGCCAGCAGTCCGTCCCCAGGGGACAGTTACAATGAGCAGTTCTTC. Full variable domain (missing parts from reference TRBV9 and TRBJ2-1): DSGVTQTPKHLITATGQRVTLRCSPRSGDLSVYWYQQSLDQGLQFLIQYYNGEERAKGNILERFSAQQFPDLHSELNLSSLELGDSALYFCASSPSPGDSYNEQFFGPGTRLTVL.

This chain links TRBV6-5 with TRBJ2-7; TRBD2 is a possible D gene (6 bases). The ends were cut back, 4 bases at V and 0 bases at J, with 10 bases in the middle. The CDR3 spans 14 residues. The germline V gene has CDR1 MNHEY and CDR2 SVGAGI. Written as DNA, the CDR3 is TGTGCCAGCAGTTTGGCGGGGCACTCCTACGAGCAGTACTTC. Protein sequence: CASSLAGHSYEQYF.